The entry below gives a single TCR beta chain sequence along with its context. Profiled with immunoSEQ multiplex PCR; TCRdb holds only in-frame clones, not every one. The sample lists 25,000 to 30,000 clones; approximately 80% were seen once. The sample originates from a study of T cell clonotyping in hematopoietic cell transplantation. Regarding time point: recipient sample about 28 days before transplant, after cytoreduction. CDR3 length: 17 residues. J lost 3 bases, V lost 3 bases, and 11 bases had no gene match. From germline, CDR1 is SGHNT and CDR2 YYREEE (reference sequence). The chain carries TRBV5-4 and TRBJ1-2; 10 positions match TRBD1. The material was peripheral blood mononuclear cells, obtained before stem cell transplant. The sequence was collected from a woman in her twenties or thirties with chronic myeloid leukemia. Some clones in this sample may be carry-over from other donors' samples. This CDR3 is CASSSFETGGADYGYTF. Written as DNA, the CDR3 is TGTGCCAGCAGCTCTTTTGAGACAGGGGGCGCCGACTATGGCTACACCTTC.